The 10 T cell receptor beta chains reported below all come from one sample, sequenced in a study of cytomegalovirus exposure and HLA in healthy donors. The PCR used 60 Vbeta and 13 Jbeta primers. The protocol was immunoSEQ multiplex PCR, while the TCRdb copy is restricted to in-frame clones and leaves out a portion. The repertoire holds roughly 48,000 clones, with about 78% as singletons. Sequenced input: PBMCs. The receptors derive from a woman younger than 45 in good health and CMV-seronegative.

The CDR3 loop is CASSPISGSYEQYF. The DNA of the CDR3 is TGCGCCAGCAGCCCTATATCAGGTTCCTACGAGCAGTACTTC. This chain connects TRBV5-1 to TRBJ2-7, with D unclear. Germline CDR1 and CDR2: SGHRS and YFSETQ. V lost 4 bases, J lost 1 base, and 12 bases lay in between. The CDR3 consists of 14 residues.

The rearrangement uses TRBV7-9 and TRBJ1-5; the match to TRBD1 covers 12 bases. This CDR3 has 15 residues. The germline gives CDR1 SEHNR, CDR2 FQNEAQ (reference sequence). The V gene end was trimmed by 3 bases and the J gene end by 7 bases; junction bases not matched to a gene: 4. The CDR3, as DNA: TGTGCCAGCAGCTTCGGGACAGGGGGCTGGCAGCCCCAGCATTTT. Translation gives CASSFGTGGWQPQHF.

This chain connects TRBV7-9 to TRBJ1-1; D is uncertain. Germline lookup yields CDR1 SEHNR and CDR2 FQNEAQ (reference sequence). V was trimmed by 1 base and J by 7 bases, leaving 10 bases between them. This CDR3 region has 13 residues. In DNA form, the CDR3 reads TGTGCCAGCAGCTTAGTTACAATTGATGAAGCTTTCTTT. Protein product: CASSLVTIDEAFF.

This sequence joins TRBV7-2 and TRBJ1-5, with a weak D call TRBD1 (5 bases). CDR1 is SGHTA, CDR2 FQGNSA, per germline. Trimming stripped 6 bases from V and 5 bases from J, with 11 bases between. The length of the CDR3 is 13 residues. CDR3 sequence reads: CASRRQRDQPQHF. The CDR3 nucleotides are TGTGCCAGCAGACGACAGCGAGATCAGCCCCAGCATTTT.

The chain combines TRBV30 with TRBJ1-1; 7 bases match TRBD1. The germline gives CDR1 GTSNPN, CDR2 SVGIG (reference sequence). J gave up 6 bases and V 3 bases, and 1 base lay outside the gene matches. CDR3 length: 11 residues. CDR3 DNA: TGTGCCTGGAGACAGGGGTCTGAAGCTTTCTTT. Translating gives CAWRQGSEAFF.

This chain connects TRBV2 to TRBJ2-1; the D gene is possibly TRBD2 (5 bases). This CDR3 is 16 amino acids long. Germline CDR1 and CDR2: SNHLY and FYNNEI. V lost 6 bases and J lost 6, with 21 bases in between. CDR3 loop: CASSRPPGRPANEQFF. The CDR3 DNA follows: TGTGCCAGCAGCCGCCCGCCTGGGAGACCAGCCAATGAGCAGTTCTTC.

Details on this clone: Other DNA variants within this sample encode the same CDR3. CDR3: CASIRSRQGADGYTF. The CDR3 nucleotides are TGTGCCAGCATCCGGTCTCGACAGGGGGCTGACGGCTACACCTTC. The chain uses TRBV6-5 and TRBJ1-2, with 10 bases lining up with TRBD1. The CDR3 contains 15 residues. V was pared by 7 bases and J by 8 bases, with 13 bases of the junction left unmatched. Germline V gene sequence: CDR1 MNHEY, CDR2 SVGAGI.

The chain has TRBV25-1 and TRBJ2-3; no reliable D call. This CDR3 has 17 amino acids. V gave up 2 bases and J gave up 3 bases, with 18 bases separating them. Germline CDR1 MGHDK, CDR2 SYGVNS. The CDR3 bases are TGTGCCAGCAGTGAAGTTACTACCCTTATCGCTACAGATACGCAGTATTTT. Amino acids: CASSEVTTLIATDTQYF. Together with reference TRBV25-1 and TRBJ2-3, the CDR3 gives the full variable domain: EADIYQTPRYLVIGTGKKITLECSQTMGHDKMYWYQQDPGMELHLIHYSYGVNSTEKGDLSSESTVSRIRTEHFPLTLESARPSHTSQYLCASSEVTTLIATDTQYFGPGTRLTVL.

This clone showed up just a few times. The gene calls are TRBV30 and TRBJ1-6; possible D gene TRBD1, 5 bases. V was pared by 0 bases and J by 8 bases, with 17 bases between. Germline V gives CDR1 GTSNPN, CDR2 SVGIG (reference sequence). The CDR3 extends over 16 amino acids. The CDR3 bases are TGTGCCTGGAGTGTACGGGGGATCTCTCTGGATTCACCCCTCCACTTT. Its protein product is CAWSVRGISLDSPLHF.

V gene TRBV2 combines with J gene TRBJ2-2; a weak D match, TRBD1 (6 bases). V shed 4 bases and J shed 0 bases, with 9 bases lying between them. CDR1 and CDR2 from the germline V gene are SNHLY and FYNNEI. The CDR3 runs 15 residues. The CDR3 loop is CASSADSTNTGELFF. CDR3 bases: TGTGCCAGCAGTGCGGACAGTACGAACACCGGGGAGCTGTTTTTT. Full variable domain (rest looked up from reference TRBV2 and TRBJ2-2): EPEVTQTPSHQVTQMGQEVILRCVPISNHLYFYWYRQILGQKVEFLVSFYNNEISEKSEIFDDQFSVERPDGSNFTLKIRSTKLEDSAMYFCASSADSTNTGELFFGEGSRLTVL.